These T cell receptor beta chains were read from a single sample in a study of HIV-infected patients and healthy controls. Each CDR3 protein is one row after TCRdb ran MiXCR on the 5' RACE reads. This sample has some 15,000 distinct CDR3 sequences, with 6.5% to 7.5% found just once. Specimen: blood. Every receptor here comes from an adult in good health. Both conserved end residues are part of each CDR3. The order of the fields is clone size, D gene, V gene, CDR3 protein. D genes are given only for firm matches. Clone size is given for some rows only: seen once, a few or many times, or a class if the clone is expanded.

clone size: many; D gene: NA; V gene: TRBV12-3/TRBV12-4; CDR3 protein: CASRPGTADTQYF
clone size: many; D gene: TRBD1; V gene: TRBV15; CDR3 protein: CATSRPGQGLLVGEKLFF
clone size: medium-sized; D gene: NA; V gene: TRBV20-1; CDR3 protein: CSAVRDTQYF
clone size: medium-sized; D gene: NA; V gene: TRBV5-6; CDR3 protein: CASSPPPPGSNIQYF
clone size: medium-sized; D gene: TRBD1; V gene: TRBV7-2; CDR3 protein: CASSLLRDRASEQYF
clone size: medium-sized; D gene: TRBD2; V gene: TRBV11-3; CDR3 protein: CASSSGLAGRKNNEQFF
clone size: NA; D gene: NA; V gene: TRBV2; CDR3 protein: CASSLSWGLSYNEQFF
clone size: many; D gene: NA; V gene: TRBV7-9; CDR3 protein: CASRLTSTNEQFF
clone size: many; D gene: TRBD1; V gene: TRBV10-3; CDR3 protein: CAITPTGKNTEAFF
clone size: many; D gene: TRBD2; V gene: TRBV20-1; CDR3 protein: CSADPRTSGTDTQYF
clone size: medium-sized; D gene: NA; V gene: TRBV5-5; CDR3 protein: CASSLYRGNYEQYF
clone size: many; D gene: NA; V gene: TRBV7-2; CDR3 protein: CASSLRSTEAFF
clone size: medium-sized; D gene: NA; V gene: TRBV5-1; CDR3 protein: CATSTSSYNEQFF
clone size: NA; D gene: TRBD2; V gene: TRBV6-6; CDR3 protein: CASSYGQGTSGGTEQFF
clone size: many; D gene: TRBD2; V gene: TRBV10-3; CDR3 protein: CAISPTSGFTDTQYF
clone size: many; D gene: NA; V gene: TRBV10-2; CDR3 protein: CASSKPAMGKEGLYGYTF
clone size: many; D gene: NA; V gene: TRBV4-3; CDR3 protein: CASRRDSSPSGNEQFF
clone size: medium-sized; D gene: NA; V gene: TRBV7-8; CDR3 protein: CASSLVEGRSYNEQFF
clone size: many; D gene: NA; V gene: TRBV20-1; CDR3 protein: CSGRAFVAGELFF
clone size: many; D gene: NA; V gene: TRBV7-2; CDR3 protein: CASSQWRVPQYF
clone size: NA; D gene: NA; V gene: TRBV5-4; CDR3 protein: CASSPGVLLTEAFF
clone size: many; D gene: TRBD2; V gene: TRBV29-1; CDR3 protein: CSARGLAGVFGKQFF
clone size: few; D gene: NA; V gene: TRBV10-2; CDR3 protein: CASRARATDTQYF
clone size: many; D gene: TRBD2; V gene: TRBV11-2; CDR3 protein: CASSLAGGGETQYF
clone size: NA; D gene: NA; V gene: TRBV19; CDR3 protein: CASSIAGSDTQYF
clone size: NA; D gene: TRBD1; V gene: TRBV7-9; CDR3 protein: CASSLAGQASGNTIYF
clone size: many; D gene: NA; V gene: TRBV19; CDR3 protein: CASSTGTWETQYF
clone size: NA; D gene: TRBD2; V gene: TRBV20-1; CDR3 protein: CSAREGPETQYF
clone size: many; D gene: TRBD1; V gene: TRBV11-2; CDR3 protein: CASGKQGALSYEQYF
clone size: many; D gene: NA; V gene: TRBV20-1; CDR3 protein: CSAGATGWITYEQYF
clone size: many; D gene: TRBD2; V gene: TRBV29-1; CDR3 protein: CSVARTSEYEQYF
clone size: many; D gene: NA; V gene: TRBV4-3; CDR3 protein: CASSQGSGTYNEQFF
clone size: few; D gene: TRBD1; V gene: TRBV2; CDR3 protein: CASSVGQGQETQYF
clone size: many; D gene: TRBD2; V gene: TRBV24-1; CDR3 protein: CATRGPTSGSDQDTQYF
clone size: many; D gene: NA; V gene: TRBV3-1; CDR3 protein: CASSQEGGPRGETQYF
clone size: medium-sized; D gene: NA; V gene: TRBV7-9; CDR3 protein: CASTRKVGELFF
clone size: many; D gene: NA; V gene: TRBV7-9; CDR3 protein: CASKGSYNEQFF
clone size: many; D gene: NA; V gene: TRBV12-3/TRBV12-4; CDR3 protein: CASSLAPQPQHF
clone size: medium-sized; D gene: NA; V gene: TRBV6-1; CDR3 protein: CASSERPAGALTDTQYF
clone size: many; D gene: NA; V gene: TRBV6-5; CDR3 protein: CASSPQGNQPQHF
clone size: many; D gene: TRBD1; V gene: TRBV20-1; CDR3 protein: CSAPPGQGAPSGNTIYF
clone size: many; D gene: TRBD2; V gene: TRBV7-9; CDR3 protein: CASSAKLAGGHNEQFF
clone size: many; D gene: NA; V gene: TRBV6-2/TRBV6-3; CDR3 protein: CASSQRQPTYQETQYF
clone size: many; D gene: TRBD1; V gene: TRBV7-2; CDR3 protein: CASSHGQGGSEQYF
clone size: NA; D gene: NA; V gene: TRBV3-1; CDR3 protein: CASSQEWGPDQPQHF
clone size: many; D gene: NA; V gene: TRBV7-3; CDR3 protein: CASSLSSGANVLTF
clone size: many; D gene: NA; V gene: TRBV24-1; CDR3 protein: CATSLGSNTEAFF
clone size: NA; D gene: NA; V gene: TRBV7-3; CDR3 protein: CASSLTLDSTNTGELFF
clone size: NA; D gene: TRBD1; V gene: TRBV12-3/TRBV12-4; CDR3 protein: CASSLTQGDQPQHF
clone size: many; D gene: TRBD2; V gene: TRBV10-3; CDR3 protein: CATAGGRQETQYF
clone size: large; D gene: NA; V gene: TRBV25-1; CDR3 protein: CASSEHGSADEQYF
clone size: many; D gene: NA; V gene: TRBV5-1; CDR3 protein: CASSRAFDPVNEQFF
clone size: many; D gene: NA; V gene: TRBV7-2; CDR3 protein: CASSRQENQPQHF
clone size: many; D gene: TRBD2; V gene: TRBV11-3; CDR3 protein: CASSSGLAGGPSTDTQYF
clone size: many; D gene: TRBD1; V gene: TRBV2; CDR3 protein: CASSGTAPNYGYTF
clone size: many; D gene: NA; V gene: TRBV20-1; CDR3 protein: CSARPPRGSTNTGELFF
clone size: many; D gene: NA; V gene: TRBV6-5; CDR3 protein: CASSYSIGSYEQYF
clone size: many; D gene: TRBD1; V gene: TRBV19; CDR3 protein: CASSTDRVSQPQHF
clone size: NA; D gene: NA; V gene: TRBV12-3/TRBV12-4; CDR3 protein: CASSLGGRVGNQPQHF
clone size: many; D gene: NA; V gene: TRBV7-2; CDR3 protein: CASSLGLQETQYF